These 20 T cell receptor beta chains came from one sample sequenced in a study of T cell repertoires in cytomegalovirus infection (dated by TCRdb to 2018 to 2020). The sample was run on an Illumina HiSeq 1500. Through fastp at Q25 and MiXCR, TCRdb rebuilt clones from the public reads, retaining in-frame beta chains. Each entry merges the rows of one CDR3 protein and shows their most common DNA and genes. The sample includes roughly 730,000 distinct CDR3 sequences, with roughly 33% observed a single time. The top ten hold about 18% of the sample. These receptors have no identified antigens. The treatment or condition label, read with the paper, signifies: in vitro stimulation with specific CMV peptide epitopes to enrich CMV-specific T cells. Sequenced here: cultured PBMCs, sampled from culture after CMV antigen stimulation. These receptors all come from a human donor in good health (CMV status not recorded). Some clones in this sample may be carry-over from other donors' samples.

The chain links TRBV6-1 to TRBJ2-7; possibly TRBD1 for D (6 bases). Germline V gene sequence: CDR1 MNHNS, CDR2 SASEGT. Trimming took off 3 bases at V and 2 bases at J, with 11 bases between the two ends. CDR3 size: 14 residues. The CDR3 sequence is CASSDLDSTYEQYF. In DNA form, the CDR3 reads TGTGCCAGCAGTGATTTGGACAGTACCTACGAGCAGTACTTC.

This CDR3 is CASSSQSNQPQHF. Written as DNA, the CDR3 is TGTGCCAGCAGTTCGCAGTCCAATCAGCCCCAGCATTTT. The chain has TRBV12-3 or TRBV12-4 and TRBJ1-5; D remains unclear. The CDR3 has 13 residues. V lost 4 bases and J lost 3, with 7 bases in between.

This clonotype was picked up a small number of times. The V call is TRBV5-4, the J call TRBJ2-2, with D possibly TRBD2 on 6 matching bases. The CDR3 totals 16 residues. V lost 3 bases, J lost 4 bases, and 16 bases lay in between. Germline CDR1 and CDR2: SGHNT and YYREEE (reference sequence). CDR3 nucleotides: TGTGCCAGCAGCTGGGGCGTGGGAGGTTTCACCGGGGAGCTGTTTTTT. It translates to CASSWGVGGFTGELFF.

Only a few counts were recorded for this clonotype. The V call is TRBV7-2, the J call TRBJ2-1; 13 bases agree with TRBD2. The CDR3 length is 14 residues. Losses at the gene ends were 5 bases for V and 16 bases for J; bases not matched to a gene: 11. Germline CDR1 SGHTA, CDR2 FQGNSA. Here the CDR3 DNA reads TGTGCCAGCAGCCCGGGACTAGCGGGGACTGGGCAATTCTTC. Translating it yields CASSPGLAGTGQFF.

This clonotype was observed a few times. The chain combines TRBV19 with TRBJ2-1; 7 nucleotides match TRBD2. Trimming took 2 bases from V and 4 from J; bases not matched to a gene: 17. This CDR3 has 19 amino acids. CDR1 is LNHDA and CDR2 is SQIVND in the germline V gene (reference sequence). The CDR3 here is CASSILRPISGGYYNEQFF. In nucleotides, the CDR3 is TGTGCCAGTAGTATATTGCGCCCAATCTCGGGGGGATATTACAATGAGCAGTTCTTC.

This clonotype was found a few times. The chain carries TRBV27 and TRBJ2-4; D is unclear. The length of the CDR3 is 13 residues. Germline V gene data show CDR1 as MNHEY and CDR2 as SMNVEV (reference sequence). Deletions cut 7 bases from V and 0 bases from J, with 7 bases between. The CDR3 coding sequence is TGTGCCAGCATCCGTCTAGCCAAAAACATTCAGTACTTC. Protein product: CASIRLAKNIQYF.

The chain links TRBV6-2 or TRBV6-3 to TRBJ1-1; D uncertain. This CDR3 has 12 residues. Trimming pared 2 bases from V and 7 bases from J, leaving 8 bases between. In germline, CDR1 is MNHEY, CDR2 SVGEGT. CDR3 DNA sequence: TGTGCCAGCAGTTACCCTCATCGTGAAGCTTTCTTT. It codes for CASSYPHREAFF.

This clonotype occurred a few times. The J gene is TRBJ2-7, the V gene TRBV2, with D possibly TRBD1 on 6 matching bases. This CDR3 has 16 amino acids. Germline V lookup: CDR1 SNHLY, CDR2 FYNNEI. V was trimmed by 6 bases and J by 4 bases, leaving 22 bases between them. The CDR3 DNA sequence: TGTGCCAGCAGGACCCCGAATTACGCAGGGGTGTACGAGCAGTACTTC. Protein product: CASRTPNYAGVYEQYF.

The rearrangement links TRBV23-1 to TRBJ2-7; 8 positions agree with TRBD2. TRBV23-1 has ORF status, its function being uncertain. The CDR3 contains 17 residues. V was clipped by 4 bases and J by 4 bases; unmatched bases: 15. CDR3 in DNA: TGCGCCAGCAGTCCCAGCCACGAGAGCGGGAGAGTGTACGAGCAGTACTTC. It specifies CASSPSHESGRVYEQYF.

J is TRBJ2-3 and V is TRBV10-3, with 14 positions matching TRBD2. V lost 4 bases to trimming and J lost 2 bases; unmatched junction nucleotides: 20. Germline V gene data show CDR1 as ENHRY and CDR2 as SYGVKD. There are 22 residues in the CDR3. CDR3 nucleotides: TGTGCCATCAGTGTTGCGACTGGGACTAGCGGGGGCTCGAGATATGACACAGATACGCAGTATTTT. It translates to CAISVATGTSGGSRYDTDTQYF.

This sequence joins TRBV7-2 and TRBJ1-6, with D maybe TRBD1 (6 bases). Per germline, CDR1 SGHTA and CDR2 FQGNSA. Trimming cost V 5 bases and J 1 base, with 15 bases left between them. This CDR3 contains 17 residues. The CDR3 is CASSDRRGRSYNSPLHF. As DNA, the CDR3 is TGTGCCAGCAGCGACCGCAGGGGAAGATCCTATAATTCACCCCTCCACTTT.

This clonotype was counted between two and nine times. This chain links TRBV7-9 with TRBJ2-7, with 8 bases that match TRBD1. Trimming at V came to 4 bases and at J to 3 bases, leaving 11 bases not matched to a gene. Germline V gene data show CDR1 as SEHNR and CDR2 as FQNEAQ (reference sequence). The CDR3 has 16 residues. The CDR3 DNA reads TGTGCCAGCAGCTCCTTTAGGCCCAGGGGGCTCTACGAGCAGTACTTC. Translated: CASSSFRPRGLYEQYF.

This clonotype was detected a few times. V gene TRBV7-9 combines with J gene TRBJ2-7; perhaps TRBD1 as D (6 bases). Trimming pared 5 bases from V and 6 bases from J, leaving 17 bases between. The CDR3 is 14 amino acids. CDR1 SEHNR and CDR2 FQNEAQ come from the germline V gene (reference sequence). The CDR3 coding sequence is TGTGCCAGCAGCCGCGGACAGATTCGGGGCGAGCAGTACTTC. Translation: CASSRGQIRGEQYF.

This chain links TRBV7-8 with TRBJ2-3; the D is unclear. This CDR3 comprises 15 residues. Germline V CDR1 and CDR2: SGHVS, FQNEAQ. V lost 6 bases and J 0 bases, leaving 13 bases between the germline ends. CDR3 coding DNA: TGTGCCAGCAGTCCGCTGATGACTAGCACAGATACGCAGTATTTT. This sequence encodes CASSPLMTSTDTQYF. Variable domain in full (rest from reference TRBV7-8 and TRBJ2-3): GAGVSQSPRYKVAKRGQDVALRCDPISGHVSLFWYQQALGQGPEFLTYFQNEAQLDKSGLPSDRFFAERPEGSVSTLKIQRTQQEDSAVYLCASSPLMTSTDTQYFGPGTRLTVL.

Only a few counts were recorded for this clonotype. This chain links TRBV19 with TRBJ1-6; no reliable D call. V shed 8 bases and J shed 9 bases, with 14 bases lying between them. Germline lookup yields CDR1 LNHDA and CDR2 SQIVND (reference sequence). CDR3 length: 13 amino acids. CDR3 amino acids: CASAEFHTSPLHF. CDR3 DNA sequence: TGTGCCAGTGCCGAATTCCATACTTCACCCCTCCACTTT. Based on the CDR3 plus reference TRBV19 and TRBJ1-6, the full variable domain is DGGITQSPKYLFRKEGQNVTLSCEQNLNHDAMYWYRQDPGQGLRLIYYSQIVNDFQKGDIAEGYSVSREKKESFPLTVTSAQKNPTAFYLCASAEFHTSPLHFGNGTRLTVT.

V usage is TRBV30 and J usage is TRBJ2-7, with 8 bases that match TRBD2. Germline V CDR1 and CDR2: GTSNPN, SVGIG (reference sequence). V was clipped by 0 bases and J by 2 bases; unmatched bases: 12. There are 17 residues in the CDR3. The CDR3: CAWSVRIEGTSPYEQYF. DNA for the CDR3: TGTGCCTGGAGTGTACGAATTGAGGGGACTAGTCCCTACGAGCAGTACTTC.

This clonotype came up a few times. The V gene is TRBV6-1, the J gene TRBJ1-6, with D perhaps matching TRBD1 (5 bases). The V end lost 6 bases, the J end lost 9 bases, and 15 bases lay between the germline ends. Germline V gene lookup returns CDR1 MNHNS and CDR2 SASEGT. This CDR3 is built from 14 residues. CDR3 amino acids: CASSLHPGASPLHF. Here the CDR3 DNA reads TGTGCCAGCAGCCTACACCCTGGGGCTTCACCCCTCCACTTT.

The V and J genes are TRBV11-2 and TRBJ2-7; 9 bases align to TRBD2. The length of the CDR3 is 17 residues. The V and J ends lost 7 bases and 0 bases, in that order; junction bases with no gene match: 13. The germline gives CDR1 SGHAT, CDR2 FQNNGV. CDR3 in amino acids: CASTPRIAGVGSYEQYF. As DNA, the CDR3 is TGTGCCAGCACCCCCCGGATAGCGGGAGTGGGCTCCTACGAGCAGTACTTC.

This clonotype was picked up many times. The V and J genes are TRBV7-2 and TRBJ1-1; 7 bases agree with TRBD1. This CDR3 has 13 amino acids. The V gene end was trimmed by 3 bases and the J gene end by 5 bases; junction bases not matched to a gene: 3. Germline V CDR1 and CDR2: SGHTA, FQGNSA. The CDR3 coding sequence is TGTGCCAGCAGCTTCGGGACAGCAACTGAAGCTTTCTTT. It codes for CASSFGTATEAFF.

In nucleotides, the CDR3 is TGTGCCAGCCAACAAACGCCAGCCGAATTAGGTTTCTTT. This translates into CASQQTPAELGFF. The genes are TRBV6-1 and TRBJ1-1, with D uncertain. Trimming shortened V by 8 bases and J by 13 bases, and 23 bases separated the two germline ends. The CDR3 runs to 13 residues. In germline, CDR1 is MNHNS, CDR2 SASEGT.